This entry lists 18 T cell receptor beta chains sequenced from one sample in a study of blood T cell repertoires in COVID-19. Sequencing used immunoSEQ multiplex PCR; TCRdb keeps in-frame clones, though not all of them. The table shows 100,000 to 150,000 clones, with approximately 90% occurring only once. Material for sequencing was peripheral blood. The origin of the receptors is a woman older than 75 with acute or convalescent COVID-19.

The V gene is TRBV28, the J gene TRBJ1-5, with D maybe TRBD1 (5 bases). Germline V lookup: CDR1 MDHEN, CDR2 SYDVKM. This CDR3 spans 14 amino acids. With 7 bases removed from V and 1 base from J, the gap between germline ends came to 11 bases. The CDR3 sequence: CASIRDLSNQPQHF. The CDR3, as DNA: TGTGCCAGCATCCGGGACTTAAGCAATCAGCCCCAGCATTTT.

Regarding this clone: The junction shows a germline mismatch at one end, possibly a read error. The CDR3 spells CASSEVREAMF. In nucleotides, the CDR3 is TGTGCCAGCAGTGAAGTCAGGGAAGCTATGTTT. The rearrangement joins TRBV2 to TRBJ1-6; D might be TRBD1 (5 bases). The CDR3 has 11 amino acids. Germline CDR1 is SNHLY and CDR2 is FYNNEI.

The J gene is TRBJ1-1, the V gene TRBV5-1; a possible D gene is TRBD1 (6 bases). The CDR3 has 14 amino acids. In germline, CDR1 is SGHRS, CDR2 YFSETQ. The V and J ends lost 2 bases and 4 bases respectively, with 12 bases between them. The CDR3 spells CASSLHRVGTEAFF. The CDR3 bases are TGCGCCAGCAGCTTACACAGGGTTGGCACTGAAGCTTTCTTT.

This clone was recorded once. The J gene is TRBJ1-1, the V gene TRBV4-1; D possibly corresponds to TRBD1 (5 bases). This CDR3 spans 14 amino acids. In germline, CDR1 is MGHRA, CDR2 YSYEKL. V shed 4 bases and J shed 1 base, with 10 bases lying between them. Written as DNA, the CDR3 is TGCGCCAGCAGCCCAAGGGGAGGGAACACTGAAGCTTTCTTT. This codes for CASSPRGGNTEAFF.

This rearrangement joins TRBV10-3 to TRBJ2-3; TRBD2 matches at 8 bases. V gave up 5 bases and J gave up 4 bases; unmatched junction bases: 5. Per germline, CDR1 ENHRY and CDR2 SYGVKD. The CDR3 extends over 14 amino acids. Here the CDR3 reads CAISQRELSDTQYF. CDR3 in DNA: TGTGCCATCAGTCAGCGGGAGCTCTCAGATACGCAGTATTTT.

V gene TRBV7-3 combines with J gene TRBJ2-2, with D unresolved. The ends were cut back, 5 bases at V and 5 bases at J, with 6 bases in the middle. Looked up from germline, CDR1 is SGHTA and CDR2 is FQGTGA. This CDR3 spans 12 amino acids. The CDR3 DNA reads TGTGCCAGCAGCCTTTTGACCGGGGAGCTGTTTTTT. Translated, it gives CASSLLTGELFF.

This chain links TRBV9 with TRBJ1-6; TRBD1 might be the D (5 bases). CDR1 SGDLS and CDR2 YYNGEE come from the germline V gene. The CDR3 is made up of 16 amino acids. Trimming took off 3 bases at V and 0 bases at J, with 10 bases between the two ends. The CDR3 reads CASSAQGGSYNSPLHF. CDR3 sequence (DNA): TGTGCCAGCAGCGCTCAGGGCGGCTCCTATAATTCACCCCTCCACTTT.

V is TRBV10-1 and J is TRBJ2-5; 8 nucleotides match TRBD1. Germline V lookup: CDR1 WNHNN, CDR2 SYGVQD (reference sequence). The CDR3 runs 16 residues. V was clipped by 10 bases and J by 4 bases; unmatched bases: 17. The CDR3 DNA is TGCGCCACCTCCCCTTCAAGGACAGGGCGGGCAGAGACCCAGTACTTC. Residues: CATSPSRTGRAETQYF.

The chain joins TRBV6-2 or TRBV6-3 to TRBJ2-5, with 9 positions matching TRBD2. Germline assignment: CDR1 MNHEY and CDR2 SVGEGT. V lost 6 bases, J lost 5 bases, and 10 bases stayed unmatched. The CDR3 covers 15 residues. The CDR3 loop reads CASSRLAAPLETQYF. DNA for the CDR3: TGTGCCAGCAGCCGACTAGCGGCCCCGCTGGAGACCCAGTACTTC.

V usage is TRBV12-3 or TRBV12-4 and J usage is TRBJ2-5; 7 positions agree with TRBD1. Germline trimming cut 7 bases from V and 4 bases from J; bases unmatched to any gene: 6. The CDR3 is made up of 13 amino acids. CDR3 DNA sequence: TGTGCCAGCACACAGAACAGGGGAGAGACCCAGTACTTC. This sequence encodes CASTQNRGETQYF.

Only one count was recorded for this clone. J is TRBJ1-6 and V is TRBV3-1 (or the pseudogene TRBV3-2); D may be TRBD1 (5 bases). Germline loops: CDR1 LGHDT, CDR2 YNNKEL (reference sequence). The CDR3 runs 14 residues. With 1 base removed from V and 8 bases from J, the gap between germline ends came to 9 bases. Written as DNA, the CDR3 is TGTGCCAGCAGCCAAGTCGGAGGGGATTCACCCCTCCACTTT. Amino acids: CASSQVGGDSPLHF.

This rearrangement joins TRBV2 to TRBJ1-3; the D is unclear. Per germline, CDR1 SNHLY and CDR2 FYNNEI. The CDR3 runs 14 residues. Trimming pared 3 bases from V and 4 bases from J, leaving 10 bases between. Here the CDR3 DNA reads TGTGCCAGCAGTGAGTCGGGGAAAGGAAACACCATATATTTT. Residues: CASSESGKGNTIYF.

This chain uses TRBV19 with TRBJ2-3, with 7 positions matching TRBD1. The junction had 6 bases not matched to a gene; V was cut back by 4 bases and J by 2 bases. This CDR3 has 15 amino acids. CDR1 is LNHDA and CDR2 is SQIVND in the germline V gene (reference sequence). The CDR3: CASSNRDSYTDTQYF. CDR3 in DNA: TGTGCCAGTAGTAACCGGGACAGTTACACAGATACGCAGTATTTT.

This clone has just a few counts. This rearrangement joins TRBV27 to TRBJ2-7; 9 bases match TRBD2. V lost 7 bases, J lost 2 bases, and 6 bases stayed unmatched. The germline CDR1 and CDR2 sequences are MNHEY and SMNVEV (reference sequence). This CDR3 has 14 amino acids. The DNA of the CDR3 is TGTGCCAGCAAGCTAGCGGGGAACCCCTACGAGCAGTACTTC. Amino acids: CASKLAGNPYEQYF.

The chain employs TRBV6-5 and TRBJ2-4, with 9 bases fitting TRBD2. J was trimmed by 4 bases and V by 7 bases; bases with no gene match: 5. The CDR3 extends over 14 amino acids. Germline V lookup: CDR1 MNHEY, CDR2 SVGAGI. The CDR3 DNA follows: TGTGCCAGCAACCCGACTAGCGGAAAAAACATTCAGTACTTC. It is translated as CASNPTSGKNIQYF.

This chain uses TRBV18 with TRBJ1-1; the D is unclear. Germline CDR1 and CDR2: KGHSH and LQKENI. Deletions cut 2 bases from V and 6 bases from J, with 16 bases between. The CDR3 extends over 15 amino acids. DNA of the CDR3: TGTGCCAGCTCACCATTTGCGGATACGTACGCTGAAGCTTTCTTT. Translated: CASSPFADTYAEAFF.

V is TRBV3-1 (or the pseudogene TRBV3-2) and J is TRBJ2-3; 7 bases are shared with TRBD1. The ends lost 7 bases at V and 4 bases at J; junction bases unmatched: 5. Germline values: CDR1 LGHDT, CDR2 YNNKEL (reference sequence). The CDR3 contains 13 residues. The CDR3 is CASTWTGADTQYF. DNA for the CDR3: TGTGCCAGCACCTGGACAGGTGCAGATACGCAGTATTTT.

The V and J genes are TRBV9 and TRBJ2-3; tentative D call: TRBD2 (6 bases). V lost 0 bases and J 4 bases, leaving 15 bases between the germline ends. The CDR3 consists of 16 residues. Germline CDR1 reads SGDLS; CDR2 reads YYNGEE. The CDR3 DNA reads TGTGCCAGCAGCGTAGGATGGAGGGGAAGGGCAGATACGCAGTATTTT. Translation: CASSVGWRGRADTQYF.